Listed below are T cell receptor beta chains from one sample, sequenced in a study of regulatory T cells in long-lasting Graves disease. TCRdb re-called the multiplex PCR reads through MiXCR, storing one row per CDR3 protein. The table shows roughly 260,000 distinct CDR3 sequences, with about 17% occurring only once. The sample was also linked to a second study, of T cells in Graves' hyperthyroidism and ophthalmopathy.

The sample consisted of peripheral blood mononuclear cells (PBMCs), taken at new diagnosis, from a patient treated with antithyroid drugs. The receptors here all came from a woman in her thirties with Graves disease. The CDR3 runs from the conserved cysteine through the conserved F or W. D genes are given only for firm matches. Size values are once, few and many counts, or a class for expanded clones, and some rows have none.

v_call,clone_size,j_call,d_call,cdr3_aa
TRBV15,many,TRBJ2-6,.,CATSRDLDEPTGANVLTF
TRBV7-9,many,TRBJ2-5,.,CASSFPDREETQYF
TRBV5-6,.,TRBJ1-6,.,CASSWGPPLANNSPLHF
TRBV12-3/TRBV12-4,few,TRBJ2-3,TRBD2,CASSPILGRVSPTDTQYF
TRBV5-1,few,TRBJ2-3,TRBD2,CASSRNGGNSDTQYF
TRBV19,many,TRBJ1-4,TRBD1,CASSSPSGTGTEKLFF
TRBV7-8,many,TRBJ2-7,.,CASSSDSHYEQYF
TRBV6-1,.,TRBJ1-1,.,CASIQTNTEAFF
TRBV5-4,.,TRBJ1-2,TRBD1,CASSSLPGQGSGYTF
TRBV5-4,few,TRBJ1-6,TRBD1,CASSWGTGSSNSPLHF
TRBV27,many,TRBJ2-1,TRBD1,CASSKTGGPYNEQFF
TRBV5-1,many,TRBJ1-1,.,CASSLVTGTEAFF
TRBV5-1,many,TRBJ1-2,.,CASSLESGRRINYGYTF
TRBV9,.,TRBJ2-1,.,CASSVAEGVFEQFF
TRBV29-1,.,TRBJ1-1,TRBD1,CSVEDPRQGGEAFF
TRBV7-9,many,TRBJ2-1,.,CASSSDLGVGQFF
TRBV4-1,many,TRBJ1-5,TRBD1,CASSQDRARQGGIQPQHF
TRBV20-1,many,TRBJ1-2,.,CSARAGTQIYGYTF
TRBV20-1,many,TRBJ2-5,TRBD2,CSARGGGAGLETQYF
TRBV19,many,TRBJ2-7,.,CASSAPRGEGNEQYF
TRBV5-1,many,TRBJ1-3,.,CASSVTANSGNTIYF
TRBV11-2,many,TRBJ2-7,.,CASSLVVADRYEQYF
TRBV27,.,TRBJ2-3,.,CASSLIGSARDTQYF
TRBV4-3,.,TRBJ2-3,TRBD2,CASSQGGGLAAITDTQYF
TRBV20-1,many,TRBJ2-7,.,CSARDGVRQRQTYEQYF
TRBV12-3/TRBV12-4,many,TRBJ2-3,TRBD2,CASSSSGGRTDTQYF
TRBV2,many,TRBJ1-4,.,CAIDGPTNEKLFF
TRBV6-5,few,TRBJ2-2,.,CASSYGRGVNTGELFF
TRBV12-3/TRBV12-4,.,TRBJ1-2,TRBD1,CASSPIRQGDNYGYTF
TRBV6-2/TRBV6-3,many,TRBJ2-3,TRBD2,CASSGVSGGTDTQYF
TRBV20-1,many,TRBJ2-5,TRBD2,CSARAGRASGDQETQYF
TRBV7-9,.,TRBJ1-2,TRBD1,CASSLGRTGGDYGYTF
TRBV12-3/TRBV12-4,many,TRBJ1-2,.,CASSQISNYGYTF
TRBV7-2,.,TRBJ2-3,TRBD1,CASSLWTGGRDTQYF
TRBV28,.,TRBJ1-2,.,CASSFQGLTSGYTF
TRBV7-2,many,TRBJ2-5,.,CASSLAGAFETQYF
TRBV3-1,many,TRBJ2-5,.,CASSFLGQYQETQYF
TRBV5-1,.,TRBJ2-1,TRBD2,CASGLAAGVYSYEQFF
TRBV28,many,TRBJ1-2,TRBD1,CASSIGTGFYYGYTF
TRBV20-1,many,TRBJ2-7,.,CSAFTDGEQYF
TRBV7-9,few,TRBJ1-5,.,CASSLWWDQPQHF
TRBV5-1,many,TRBJ2-5,TRBD2,CASSLTSGGTKETQYF
TRBV20-1,many,TRBJ2-3,.,CSARDGGGHTDTQYF
TRBV5-1,many,TRBJ1-2,.,CASSTGLGNGYTF
TRBV5-1,many,TRBJ2-7,TRBD2,CASSLAGTSGGAYEQYF
TRBV14,many,TRBJ2-1,TRBD2,CASSQLAGGSFYANEQFF
TRBV6-2/TRBV6-3,many,TRBJ2-7,.,CASNRQGGTYEQYF
TRBV5-6,many,TRBJ2-7,.,CASSLGRTFYEQYF
TRBV18,.,TRBJ1-5,TRBD1,CASSPWDREGSNNQPQHF
TRBV3-1,many,TRBJ1-1,.,CASSHGYLNTEAFF
TRBV2,.,TRBJ2-7,.,CASVKGDEQYF
TRBV28,.,TRBJ2-1,TRBD1,CASNSLGTGTNEQFF